The 7 T cell receptor beta chains presented below share a single source sample, sequenced in a study of regulatory T cells in long-lasting Graves disease. Construction of TCR beta libraries relied on iRepertoire HTBI primers and on Arm-PCR targeting CDR3 regions. TCRdb used MiXCR to reprocess the multiplex PCR reads, holding one entry per CDR3 protein. Of about half a million distinct CDR3 sequences listed, less than 25% are singletons. Time point specified: persistent/refractory GD, antithyroid drugs over 5 years with positive TRAb. The TCR library was made from RNA that had been extracted from PBMCs in TRIzol. This specimen was peripheral blood mononuclear cells (PBMCs), taken when the disease was refractory, from a patient treated with antithyroid drugs. These receptor sequences come from a female donor with Graves disease.

This clonotype was detected many times. The chain employs TRBV6-1 and TRBJ1-1; perhaps TRBD1 as D (6 bases). This CDR3 comprises 14 residues. V was cut by 5 bases and J by 5 bases, with 15 bases left in between. Per germline, CDR1 MNHNS and CDR2 SASEGT. CDR3 DNA: TGTGCCAGCAGTCAACAACAGGGACGAACTGAAGCTTTCTTT. It specifies CASSQQQGRTEAFF.

In its sample, this clonotype was seen many times. The chain is built from TRBV28 and TRBJ1-2; possible D gene TRBD1, 6 bases. The CDR3 runs to 13 residues. The germline V and J ends were trimmed by 2 bases and 4 bases, with 8 bases remaining between them. Looked up from germline, CDR1 is MDHEN and CDR2 is SYDVKM. In DNA, the CDR3 is TGTGCCAGCAGTTTAAGGGGGGTCTATGGCTACACCTTC. This sequence encodes CASSLRGVYGYTF.

The V call is TRBV7-2, the J call TRBJ2-7; 7 bases match TRBD1. The V and J ends lost 4 bases and 3 bases, in that order; junction bases with no gene match: 15. This CDR3 contains 17 residues. Germline V gene sequence: CDR1 SGHTA, CDR2 FQGNSA. CDR3 loop: CASSSGQPPFGIYEQYF. The CDR3 DNA follows: TGTGCCAGCAGCTCGGGACAGCCGCCCTTCGGTATCTACGAGCAGTACTTC.

This clonotype has a count of ten or more. V and J are TRBV12-3 or TRBV12-4 and TRBJ2-5; D gene ambiguous. Trimming took off 7 bases at V and 7 bases at J, with 10 bases between the two ends. This CDR3 has 11 amino acids. CDR3 DNA: TGTGCCAGCAAAAGCGAGGTGACCCAGTACTTC. It translates to CASKSEVTQYF.

The chain carries TRBV24-1 and TRBJ1-5; D not certain. Germline values: CDR1 KGHDR, CDR2 SFDVKD. V was clipped by 6 bases and J by 9 bases, with 14 bases between them. This CDR3 spans 13 amino acids. The CDR3 loop is CATSRGIYRPQHF. CDR3 DNA: TGTGCCACCAGTCGCGGTATCTATCGGCCCCAGCATTTT.

J is TRBJ2-7 and V is TRBV19; D possibly uses TRBD1 or TRBD2 (5 bases each). V dropped 3 bases and J dropped 0 bases, with 12 bases sitting between them. The CDR3 is made up of 15 amino acids. The germline gives CDR1 LNHDA, CDR2 SQIVND (reference sequence). CDR3 DNA sequence: TGTGCCAGTAGTATTGTGGCAGGGAGCTCCTACGAGCAGTACTTC. Protein: CASSIVAGSSYEQYF.

This clonotype has a count of ten or more. The chain recombines TRBV2 with TRBJ1-2, with D possibly being TRBD1 (5 bases). Germline V gene lookup returns CDR1 SNHLY and CDR2 FYNNEI. This CDR3 is 14 amino acids long. The ends were cut back, 1 base at V and 4 bases at J, with 10 bases in the middle. Here the CDR3 reads CASSEVGTGYGYTF. The CDR3 nucleotides are TGTGCCAGCAGTGAAGTGGGGACTGGCTATGGCTACACCTTC.